What follows are 24 T cell receptor beta chains derived from one specimen sequenced in a study of CD8+CD57+ T cells in acquired aplastic anemia. The authors sequenced patients whose flow cytometry had shown CD8+CD57+ cell expansion. Genomic DNA acted as the template from which TCR beta VDJ combination and CDR3 sequence profiling were carried out. TCRdb reprocessed the reads with MiXCR, giving one entry per CDR3 protein. Here the sample spans roughly 240,000 distinct CDR3 sequences, about 44% being singletons. Sequencing was done on a sample of sorted CD4+, CD8+, or CD8+CD57+ T cells (not recorded which) from PBMCs. The receptors originated from a human donor with aplastic anemia.

Ten or more counts support this clonotype. J is TRBJ1-1 and V is TRBV2; perhaps TRBD1 as D (6 bases). This CDR3 spans 13 amino acids. Germline CDR1 is SNHLY and CDR2 is FYNNEI. The germline V and J ends were trimmed by 2 bases and 4 bases, with 8 bases remaining between them. The CDR3 sequence: CASSETGSTEAFF. CDR3 sequence (DNA): TGTGCCAGCAGTGAAACAGGGTCCACTGAAGCTTTCTTT.

This clonotype was seen at least ten times. V and J are TRBV20-1 and TRBJ1-1; the match to TRBD1 covers 11 bases. The germline gives CDR1 DFQATT, CDR2 SNEGSKA (reference sequence). The CDR3 contains 16 residues. The V segment lost 7 bases and the J segment 2 bases; nucleotides outside the gene matches: 12. The CDR3 DNA reads as TGCAGTGTCCGGGACAGGGGGATTGGGATCAACACTGAAGCTTTCTTT. This translates into CSVRDRGIGINTEAFF.

V is TRBV6-6 and J is TRBJ2-1, with D unresolved. The CDR3 spans 16 residues. Trimming removed 4 bases at V and 2 bases at J, with 15 bases between. CDR1 and CDR2 (germline): MNHNY, SVGAGI (reference sequence). Here the CDR3 reads CASSSSKGYPYNEQFF. The CDR3 bases are TGTGCCAGCAGTTCCTCCAAGGGTTACCCCTACAATGAGCAGTTCTTC.

This chain connects TRBV20-1 to TRBJ1-5; D is uncertain. Trimming left V 3 bases short and J 7 bases short, with 16 bases between. The CDR3 contains 14 residues. Germline loops: CDR1 DFQATT, CDR2 SNEGSKA (reference sequence). Here the CDR3 reads CSASPRKVEQPQHF. The DNA of the CDR3 is TGCAGTGCTAGTCCCCGAAAAGTGGAGCAGCCCCAGCATTTT.

The rearrangement uses TRBV7-2 and TRBJ2-5; D gene ambiguous. Germline CDR1 SGHTA, CDR2 FQGNSA. Trimming stripped 1 base from V and 5 bases from J, with 8 bases between. This CDR3 spans 13 amino acids. CDR3 sequence: CASSLGTDETQYF. The CDR3 DNA follows: TGTGCCAGCAGCTTAGGGACGGACGAGACCCAGTACTTC.

In its sample, this clonotype was seen a few times. J is TRBJ1-1 and V is TRBV30; D may be TRBD1 (5 bases). Germline CDR1 GTSNPN, CDR2 SVGIG (reference sequence). V dropped 4 bases and J dropped 3 bases, with 15 bases sitting between them. This CDR3 spans 14 amino acids. This chain's CDR3 is CAWIPGTGYTEAFF. DNA of the CDR3: TGTGCCTGGATTCCCGGGACCGGGTACACTGAAGCTTTCTTT. The full variable domain, in which reference TRBV30 and TRBJ1-1 provide the parts outside the CDR3, is SQTIHQWPATLVQPVGSPLSLECTVEGTSNPNLYWYRQAAGRGLQLLFYSVGIGQISSEVPQNLSASRPQDRQFILSSKKLLLSDSGFYLCAWIPGTGYTEAFFGQGTRLTVV.

This clonotype was counted at least ten times. The V call is TRBV7-9, the J call TRBJ2-2; D possibly corresponds to TRBD2 (6 bases). Trimming shortened V by 4 bases and J by 2 bases, and 14 bases separated the two germline ends. This CDR3 comprises 16 residues. The V gene's germline CDR1 is SEHNR and CDR2 FQNEAQ (reference sequence). The CDR3 DNA follows: TGTGCCAGCAGCTCCAGTGGAGGGGCCAACACCGGGGAGCTGTTTTTT. This encodes CASSSSGGANTGELFF.

The CDR3 here is CASMQSMNTEAFF. CDR3 DNA: TGTGCCAGCATGCAGTCCATGAACACTGAAGCTTTCTTT. V gene TRBV2 combines with J gene TRBJ1-1; D remains ambiguous. With 7 bases removed from V and 0 bases from J, the gap between germline ends came to 9 bases. The CDR3 covers 13 residues. Germline V gene lookup returns CDR1 SNHLY and CDR2 FYNNEI.

The chain links TRBV9 to TRBJ2-3; TRBD2 agrees at 13 bases. The CDR3 runs 16 residues. Germline V gene sequence: CDR1 SGDLS, CDR2 YYNGEE. V was pared by 0 bases and J by 4 bases, with 2 bases of the junction left unmatched. The CDR3 DNA reads as TGTGCCAGCAGCGTAGCTACTAGCGGGAGGGCAGATACGCAGTATTTT. The encoded protein is CASSVATSGRADTQYF.

The chain recombines TRBV25-1 with TRBJ1-2, with TRBD1 as a possible D gene (6 bases). The CDR3 runs 18 residues. V lost 8 bases to trimming and J lost 6 bases, with 31 bases between them. Germline values: CDR1 MGHDK, CDR2 SYGVNS. CDR3 region: CASRPNPVHRASTDGYTF. The CDR3 nucleotides read TGTGCCAGCCGTCCAAACCCCGTGCACAGGGCCTCTACGGATGGCTACACCTTC.

The chain couples TRBV19 to TRBJ2-3; D perhaps matches TRBD2 (5 bases). This CDR3 is 15 amino acids long. Per the germline V gene, CDR1 is LNHDA and CDR2 is SQIVND (reference sequence). V shed 6 bases and J shed 2 bases, with 15 bases lying between them. This CDR3 reads CASSPTERLTDTQYF. CDR3 sequence (DNA): TGTGCCAGTAGCCCGACTGAGCGGCTCACAGATACGCAGTATTTT.

Turning to this clonotype: No conserved phenylalanine or tryptophan ends this CDR3, so it is likely a read error. No DNA is shown, since the ends of the CDR3 on it are uncertain; the CDR3 is the one TCRdb lists. The chain has TRBV7-6 and TRBJ1-6; TRBD1 reflects the table's D call only, with no check against the DNA. CDR1 and CDR2 (germline): SGHVS, FNYEAQ. The CDR3 is 8 amino acids long, termini counted. CDR3 residues: CASSLTGL.

This chain links TRBV9 with TRBJ1-2; no reliable D call. V was clipped by 6 bases and J by 7 bases, with 7 bases between them. The CDR3 sequence is 10 residues long. Per the germline V gene, CDR1 is SGDLS and CDR2 is YYNGEE. CDR3 nucleotide sequence: TGTGCCAGCATTCCCCCTGGCTACACCTTC. Translating it yields CASIPPGYTF. The full variable domain, in which reference TRBV9 and TRBJ1-2 provide the parts outside the CDR3, is DSGVTQTPKHLITATGQRVTLRCSPRSGDLSVYWYQQSLDQGLQFLIQYYNGEERAKGNILERFSAQQFPDLHSELNLSSLELGDSALYFCASIPPGYTFGSGTRLTVV.

This clonotype appeared many times. The junction does not match germline at one end; this may be a read error. The chain is built from TRBV7-7 and TRBJ2-5; 12 nucleotides line up with TRBD2. Germline V gene sequence: CDR1 SSHAT, CDR2 FNYEAQ (reference sequence). The CDR3 runs to 16 residues. The CDR3 loop is CASSLRASGRAETQYF. CDR3 coding DNA: TGTGCTAGCAGCTTAAGGGCTAGCGGGAGGGCGGAGACCCAGTACTTC.

At least ten counts were recorded for this clonotype. The gene calls are TRBV20-1 and TRBJ2-3; 12 bases agree with TRBD2. With 6 bases clipped from V and 7 bases from J, the junction kept 11 bases outside the gene matches. CDR1 DFQATT and CDR2 SNEGSKA come from the germline V gene (reference sequence). This CDR3 region has 15 residues. CDR3 DNA sequence: TGCAGTGCCAGCTCGCGACTAGCGGGGGCTCATACGCAGTATTTT. It specifies CSASSRLAGAHTQYF.

This clonotype appeared a single time. The V gene is TRBV11-2, the J gene TRBJ2-7; no clear D. The CDR3 extends over 14 amino acids. Trimming removed 0 bases from V and 0 bases from J, with 6 bases in between. Germline-derived CDR1 and CDR2 are SGHAT and FQNNGV. CDR3 protein: CASSLDTRSYEQYF. For the CDR3, the DNA is TGTGCCAGCAGCTTAGACACCCGCTCCTACGAGCAGTACTTC.

This clonotype was seen many times. The chain combines TRBV28 with TRBJ1-5; tentatively, D is TRBD1 (6 bases). Trimming took 3 bases from V and 7 from J, leaving 13 bases between them. Germline assignment: CDR1 MDHEN and CDR2 SYDVKM. The CDR3 has 14 residues. The CDR3 DNA sequence: TGTGCCAGCAGTTTTCTATCAGGGGACCAGCCCCAGCATTTT. This gives the protein CASSFLSGDQPQHF.

This clonotype was detected many times. This rearrangement joins TRBV20-1 to TRBJ2-1; 11 bases line up with TRBD2. The CDR3 runs to 19 residues. Germline CDR1 reads DFQATT; CDR2 reads SNEGSKA (reference sequence). V dropped 1 base and J dropped 0; count of bases not matched to a gene: 11. Written as DNA, the CDR3 is TGCAGTGCTAGAGTAGATCCTAGCGGGAGGACAAACTCCTACAATGAGCAGTTCTTC. Its protein is CSARVDPSGRTNSYNEQFF.

The V and J genes are TRBV2 and TRBJ1-2; D is uncertain. V was pared by 7 bases and J by 2 bases, with 14 bases between. From germline, CDR1 is SNHLY and CDR2 FYNNEI. The CDR3 totals 14 residues. CDR3 DNA: TGTGCCAGCACCTACTTGGGTATAAACTATGGCTACACCTTC. Amino acid sequence: CASTYLGINYGYTF.

This clonotype was observed a handful of times. CDR3 protein: CASSPPRGSGRAREQYF. In DNA, the CDR3 is TGTGCCAGCTCACCTCCCCGGGGTAGCGGGAGGGCCCGCGAGCAGTACTTC. This sequence joins TRBV9 and TRBJ2-7; 11 positions match TRBD2. The V segment lost 7 bases and the J segment 6 bases; nucleotides outside the gene matches: 18. Germline lookup yields CDR1 SGDLS and CDR2 YYNGEE. The CDR3 sequence is 17 residues long.

There are many counts of this clonotype. The DNA for the CDR3 is TGTGCCAGCAGACACAGGGACCGATGGACCCTAGGCAATGAGCAGTTCTTC. This translates into CASRHRDRWTLGNEQFF. The rearrangement uses TRBV6-5 and TRBJ2-1; tentatively, D is TRBD1 (6 bases). V lost 6 bases to trimming and J lost 6 bases, with 24 bases between them. This CDR3 is 17 amino acids long. Germline V gene data show CDR1 as MNHEY and CDR2 as SVGAGI.

This chain joins TRBV9 and TRBJ2-5, with 9 bases fitting TRBD1. Germline V gene data show CDR1 as SGDLS and CDR2 as YYNGEE. There are 15 residues in the CDR3. The V segment lost 2 bases and the J segment 5 bases; nucleotides outside the gene matches: 7. Written as DNA, the CDR3 is TGTGCCAGCAGCGTTTCGGACAGGGGAGTGGAGACCCAGTACTTC. It translates to CASSVSDRGVETQYF.

This clonotype has a count of ten or more. The chain employs TRBV20-1 and TRBJ1-2; D gene ambiguous. Germline lookup yields CDR1 DFQATT and CDR2 SNEGSKA (reference sequence). V lost 7 bases and J 4 bases, leaving 19 bases between the germline ends. CDR3 length equals 14 residues. The CDR3, as DNA: TGCAGTGTCCACCCCCCCGCTCAATCCTATGGCTACACCTTC. The encoded protein is CSVHPPAQSYGYTF.

The V and J genes are TRBV7-9 and TRBJ1-6; tentatively, D is TRBD1 (5 bases). Germline lookup yields CDR1 SEHNR and CDR2 FQNEAQ (reference sequence). The CDR3 covers 12 residues. V was shortened by 10 bases and J by 8 bases, with 12 bases between the two germline ends. CDR3: CATGAEDSPLHF. DNA for the CDR3: TGTGCCACCGGGGCCGAGGATTCACCCCTCCACTTT.